Listed here are 32 T cell receptor beta chains from one sample, sequenced in a study of blood T cell repertoires in COVID-19. The table came from immunoSEQ multiplex PCR; TCRdb's copy has only in-frame clones and leaves some out. The repertoire has 350,000 or so clones, more than 90% of them found once; the top ten carry approximately 18%. The sample was PBMCs or T cells enriched from blood (not recorded which). These receptors originate from a woman younger than 45 who had recovered from COVID-19.

V and J are TRBV6-1 and TRBJ2-3; tentative D call: TRBD2 (6 bases). This CDR3 has 13 amino acids. Germline loops: CDR1 MNHNS, CDR2 SASEGT. The ends were cut back, 0 bases at V and 12 bases at J, with 13 bases in the middle. The CDR3 coding sequence is TGTGCCAGCAGTGAAGCGGGGCGGGACCTCCAGTATTTT. This gives the protein CASSEAGRDLQYF.

The rearrangement uses TRBV7-2 and TRBJ2-5; TRBD2 matches 8 bases. The CDR3 totals 15 residues. J gave up 6 bases and V 1 base, and 7 bases lay outside the gene matches. CDR1 and CDR2 from the germline V gene are SGHTA and FQGNSA. CDR3 amino acids: CASSLGSGNLKTQYF. CDR3 in DNA: TGTGCCAGCAGCTTAGGTAGCGGGAATTTAAAGACCCAGTACTTC.

The genes are TRBV11-2 and TRBJ1-6, with 10 bases identical to TRBD1. The CDR3 spans 15 residues. J lost 8 bases, V lost 5 bases, and 6 bases had no gene match. CDR1 and CDR2 from the germline V gene are SGHAT and FQNNGV. The chain's CDR3 is CASSQTGTGDSPLHF. DNA of the CDR3: TGTGCCAGCAGCCAGACCGGGACAGGGGATTCACCCCTCCACTTT.

The chain links TRBV19 to TRBJ1-1, with D perhaps TRBD1 (5 bases). CDR1 is LNHDA and CDR2 is SQIVND in the germline V gene (reference sequence). V shed 3 bases and J shed 10 bases, with 18 bases lying between them. This CDR3 is 14 amino acids long. The DNA of the CDR3 is TGTGCCAGTAGTATCCCCGGTGGCAGGGTTTCAGCTTTCTTT. Protein sequence: CASSIPGGRVSAFF.

The rearrangement links TRBV4-3 to TRBJ1-4; D unclear. V lost 0 bases and J lost 7, with 15 bases in between. Germline CDR1 and CDR2: LGHNA and YSLEER. CDR3 length equals 16 residues. DNA of the CDR3: TGCGCCAGCAGCCAAGAATTCCCAGGCGGGTTTGAAAAACTGTTTTTT. This translates into CASSQEFPGGFEKLFF.

The chain recombines TRBV5-1 with TRBJ1-6; D gene ambiguous. V lost 3 bases, J lost 12 bases, and 13 bases lay in between. Per germline, CDR1 SGHRS and CDR2 YFSETQ. The CDR3 is 13 amino acids. The CDR3 bases are TGCGCCAGCAGCTCTGACCCTACAGAACCCCTCCACTTT. It is translated as CASSSDPTEPLHF. The full variable domain, with the rest looked up from reference TRBV5-1 and TRBJ1-6, is KAGVTQTPRYLIKTRGQQVTLSCSPISGHRSVSWYQQTPGQGLQFLFEYFSETQRNKGNFPGRFSGRQFSNSRSEMNVSTLELGDSALYLCASSSDPTEPLHFGNGTRLTVT.

V is TRBV7-9 and J is TRBJ1-4; TRBD1 matches 9 bases. V shed 3 bases and J 8 bases; nucleotides not matched to a gene: 19. Germline V lookup: CDR1 SEHNR, CDR2 FQNEAQ (reference sequence). This CDR3 spans 19 amino acids. For the CDR3, the DNA is TGTGCCAGCAGCTTTGAGGACTACACAGGGGGCGGGTTGGAGGAAAAACTGTTTTTT. Its protein product is CASSFEDYTGGGLEEKLFF.

J is TRBJ2-2 and V is TRBV11-3, with D possibly being TRBD1 (5 bases). V lost 5 bases and J 2 bases, leaving 9 bases between the germline ends. Germline lookup yields CDR1 SGHNT and CDR2 YENEEA. The CDR3 loop spans 14 amino acids. The CDR3 DNA reads as TGTGCCAGCAGCCCGGACACTAACACCGGGGAGCTGTTTTTT. The encoded protein is CASSPDTNTGELFF.

The chain couples TRBV4-1 to TRBJ2-3, with D possibly matching TRBD2 (5 bases). The germline V and J ends were trimmed by 1 base and 4 bases, with 15 bases remaining between them. The CDR3 is 16 residues long. Germline V gene lookup returns CDR1 MGHRA and CDR2 YSYEKL. The chain's CDR3 is CASSQGRVGMADTQYF. CDR3 coding DNA: TGCGCCAGCAGCCAAGGCCGTGTCGGGATGGCAGATACGCAGTATTTT.

This clone came up once. The chain links TRBV4-2 to TRBJ2-3; 11 bases map to TRBD2. V shed 0 bases and J 5 bases; nucleotides not matched to a gene: 7. The CDR3 contains 17 residues. The germline V gene encodes CDR1 LGHNA and CDR2 YNFKEQ. CDR3 nucleotide sequence: TGTGCCAGCAGCCAAGACCCAACTAGCGGGAGTGGAGATACGCAGTATTTT. Protein: CASSQDPTSGSGDTQYF.

The chain uses TRBV6-2 or TRBV6-3 and TRBJ2-3; 9 positions match TRBD2. CDR1 MNHEY and CDR2 SVGEGT come from the germline V gene. Losses at the gene ends were 5 bases for V and 5 bases for J; bases not matched to a gene: 5. This CDR3 is built from 14 residues. The CDR3 region is CASSVAGEQDTQYF. The CDR3 DNA reads TGTGCCAGCAGTGTAGCGGGGGAACAAGATACGCAGTATTTT.

The gene calls are TRBV12-3 or TRBV12-4 and TRBJ2-4; 7 bases match TRBD2. J gave up 8 bases and V 7 bases, and 8 bases lay outside the gene matches. This CDR3 region has 13 residues. The CDR3 is CASNLSGNDIQYF. The CDR3, as DNA: TGTGCCAGCAATCTGAGCGGGAATGACATTCAGTACTTC.

The rearrangement links TRBV7-2 to TRBJ1-1, with TRBD1 as a possible D gene (6 bases). Germline values: CDR1 SGHTA, CDR2 FQGNSA. The length of the CDR3 is 14 residues. V dropped 5 bases and J dropped 5 bases, with 15 bases sitting between them. CDR3: CASSPRRGWTEAFF. DNA of the CDR3: TGTGCCAGCAGCCCACGCAGGGGTTGGACTGAAGCTTTCTTT. Full variable domain (outside the CDR3, taken from reference TRBV7-2 and TRBJ1-1): GAGVSQSPSNKVTEKGKDVELRCDPISGHTALYWYRQSLGQGLEFLIYFQGNSAPDKSGLPSDRFSAERTGGSVSTLTIQRTQQEDSAVYLCASSPRRGWTEAFFGQGTRLTVV.

The chain links TRBV5-5 to TRBJ1-1, with D possibly matching TRBD1 (5 bases). Germline-derived CDR1 and CDR2 are SGHKS and YYEKEE (reference sequence). The CDR3 is 14 amino acids. V was clipped by 3 bases and J by 2 bases, with 11 bases between them. The DNA of the CDR3 is TGTGCCAGCAGCTCCCAGACAGTTAACACTGAAGCTTTCTTT. It is translated as CASSSQTVNTEAFF.

The chain carries TRBV28 and TRBJ1-4; D remains unclear. The CDR3 extends over 13 amino acids. V was pared by 4 bases and J by 8 bases, with 11 bases between. In germline, CDR1 is MDHEN, CDR2 SYDVKM. As DNA, the CDR3 is TGTGCCAGCAGTTCGCCGAGTACCGAAAAACTGTTTTTT. It codes for CASSSPSTEKLFF. Supplemented by reference TRBV28 and TRBJ1-4, the full variable domain reads DVKVTQSSRYLVKRTGEKVFLECVQDMDHENMFWYRQDPGLGLRLIYFSYDVKMKEKGDIPEGYSVSREKKERFSLILESASTNQTSMYLCASSSPSTEKLFFGSGTQLSVL.

V is TRBV19 and J is TRBJ2-7; D might be TRBD1 (5 bases). This CDR3 spans 14 amino acids. Germline CDR1 reads LNHDA; CDR2 reads SQIVND (reference sequence). Trimming removed 3 bases from V and 2 bases from J, with 11 bases in between. CDR3 nucleotide sequence: TGTGCCAGTAGTATCGTTGACAGAGCCTACGAGCAGTACTTC. Its translation: CASSIVDRAYEQYF. Based on the CDR3 plus reference TRBV19 and TRBJ2-7, the full variable domain is DGGITQSPKYLFRKEGQNVTLSCEQNLNHDAMYWYRQDPGQGLRLIYYSQIVNDFQKGDIAEGYSVSREKKESFPLTVTSAQKNPTAFYLCASSIVDRAYEQYFGPGTRLTVT.

The chain has TRBV28 and TRBJ1-4, with 8 bases that match TRBD1. The V and J ends lost 5 bases and 4 bases, in that order; junction bases with no gene match: 9. This CDR3 is built from 16 residues. Per the germline V gene, CDR1 is MDHEN and CDR2 is SYDVKM. CDR3 sequence (DNA): TGTGCCAGCAGTCAATCCGGACAGGGCATTAATGAAAAACTGTTTTTT. Translated: CASSQSGQGINEKLFF.

The chain carries TRBV13 and TRBJ2-5, with TRBD2 identical over 7 bases. CDR3 length equals 14 residues. Unmatched junction bases numbered 3, after V lost 0 bases and J lost 5 bases. In germline, CDR1 is PRHDT, CDR2 FYEKMQ (reference sequence). The CDR3 DNA sequence: TGTGCCAGCAGCTTAGGGACTAGCCGGGAGACCCAGTACTTC. It encodes CASSLGTSRETQYF.

V gene TRBV28 combines with J gene TRBJ1-1; 7 nucleotides align to TRBD1. The germline CDR1 and CDR2 sequences are MDHEN and SYDVKM. This CDR3 has 16 amino acids. The junction had 11 bases not matched to a gene; V was cut back by 7 bases and J by 0 bases. DNA of the CDR3: TGTGCCAGCAATTCAGACCCGGACAGGATGAACACTGAAGCTTTCTTT. Residues: CASNSDPDRMNTEAFF.

This clone was observed many times. The CDR3: CASSLLGSGGTEAFF. The CDR3 nucleotides are TGTGCCAGCAGCTTATTGGGCTCAGGGGGCACTGAAGCTTTCTTT. The chain links TRBV7-3 to TRBJ1-1; 7 bases are a match to TRBD1. CDR3 size: 15 residues. Germline CDR1 and CDR2: SGHTA and FQGTGA. V shed 2 bases, J shed 4 bases, and the junction held 7 bases outside the gene matches.

This chain joins TRBV28 and TRBJ1-5; 10 positions match TRBD1. Germline V gives CDR1 MDHEN, CDR2 SYDVKM. This CDR3 comprises 17 residues. J lost 8 bases, V lost 6 bases, and 16 bases had no gene match. This chain's CDR3 is CASRASGTGVIKKPQHF. In DNA form, the CDR3 reads TGTGCCAGCAGGGCAAGTGGGACAGGGGTAATTAAGAAGCCCCAGCATTTT. The full variable domain, completed using reference TRBV28 and TRBJ1-5, is DVKVTQSSRYLVKRTGEKVFLECVQDMDHENMFWYRQDPGLGLRLIYFSYDVKMKEKGDIPEGYSVSREKKERFSLILESASTNQTSMYLCASRASGTGVIKKPQHFGDGTRLSIL.

V usage is TRBV3-1 (or the pseudogene TRBV3-2) and J usage is TRBJ1-1; a weak D match, TRBD1 (6 bases). CDR3 size: 14 residues. Trimming removed 0 bases at V and 9 bases at J, with 14 bases between. Germline-derived CDR1 and CDR2 are LGHDT and YNNKEL (reference sequence). The CDR3 reads CASSQDIRGTQAFF. The CDR3 nucleotides are TGTGCCAGCAGCCAAGATATAAGGGGGACCCAAGCTTTCTTT.

The V gene is TRBV28, the J gene TRBJ1-3, with D perhaps TRBD1 (5 bases). The V end lost 4 bases, the J end lost 4 bases, and 5 bases lay between the germline ends. In germline, CDR1 is MDHEN, CDR2 SYDVKM. The CDR3 runs 12 residues. The CDR3 bases are TGTGCCAGCAGTTACAGGGGAAACACCATATATTTT. This codes for CASSYRGNTIYF.

The sample holds one count of this clone. The chain carries TRBV5-1 and TRBJ1-2; D is uncertain. This CDR3 contains 13 residues. V lost 0 bases and J 6 bases, leaving 9 bases between the germline ends. Germline CDR1 and CDR2: SGHRS and YFSETQ. The CDR3 sequence is CASSLAGVDGYTF. CDR3 sequence (DNA): TGCGCCAGCAGCTTGGCGGGAGTTGATGGCTACACCTTC.

The chain is built from TRBV20-1 and TRBJ1-2; D uncertain. The germline V and J ends were trimmed by 3 bases and 6 bases, with 5 bases remaining between them. CDR3 length: 10 residues. Germline loops: CDR1 DFQATT, CDR2 SNEGSKA (reference sequence). The CDR3 coding sequence is TGCAGTGCTAGTAGCAATGGCTACACCTTC. It is translated as CSASSNGYTF.

The V and J genes are TRBV28 and TRBJ1-1, with D unresolved. V was shortened by 7 bases and J by 4 bases, with 19 bases between the two germline ends. There are 15 residues in the CDR3. Germline V lookup: CDR1 MDHEN, CDR2 SYDVKM. The CDR3 coding sequence is TGTGCCAGCACACCGGCGCGGGGTTGGGGCACTGAAGCTTTCTTT. It is translated as CASTPARGWGTEAFF.

The chain joins TRBV4-3 to TRBJ2-7; 9 bases agree with TRBD2. J gave up 4 bases and V 4 bases, and 17 bases lay outside the gene matches. The CDR3 loop spans 18 amino acids. CDR1 is LGHNA, CDR2 YSLEER, per germline. The CDR3 DNA is TGCGCCAGCAGCCGAGTGGCCCTATCAGGACTAGCGATTTACGAGCAGTACTTC. It yields the protein CASSRVALSGLAIYEQYF.

The chain links TRBV6-4 to TRBJ2-1; TRBD2 aligns across 8 bases. V was clipped by 0 bases and J by 2 bases; unmatched bases: 3. The CDR3 is made up of 16 amino acids. The V gene's germline CDR1 is MRHNA and CDR2 SNTAGT. Written as DNA, the CDR3 is TGTGCCAGCAGTGACTCAGCAGCGGGGGCCTACAATGAGCAGTTCTTC. It is translated as CASSDSAAGAYNEQFF.

As DNA, the CDR3 is TGTGCCAGCAGCTTAGAAGCAGGGGTTGGAACTGAAGCTTTCTTT. Its translation: CASSLEAGVGTEAFF. J is TRBJ1-1 and V is TRBV11-2, with D possibly matching TRBD1 (6 bases). Germline CDR1 SGHAT, CDR2 FQNNGV. The CDR3 loop spans 15 amino acids. Between the trimmed V and J ends, which lost 0 bases and 5 bases, there was a span of 13 bases.

Worth noting for this clone: The junction shows a germline mismatch at one end, possibly a read error. The chain recombines TRBV7-8 with TRBJ1-5; D is perhaps TRBD1 (5 bases). CDR3 size: 15 residues. The germline V gene has CDR1 SGHVS and CDR2 FQNEAQ. For the CDR3, the DNA is TGTGCCAGCAGCTTAAACAGGCCTAGCGATCAGCCCCAGCATTTT. Its translation: CASSLNRPSDQPQHF.

This sequence joins TRBV21-1 and TRBJ2-3; the table's TRBD2 call for D was not verified on the DNA. TRBV21-1 is a pseudogene segment. The length of the CDR3 is 16 residues. CDR3 sequence: CASSPRLAGSTDTQYF. CDR3 coding DNA: TGTGCCAGCAGCCCCCGACTAGCGGGGTCCACAGATACGCAGTATTTT.

This clone was seen only once. The gene calls are TRBV6-2 or TRBV6-3 and TRBJ2-3; maybe TRBD2 (6 bases). V lost 7 bases, J lost 3 bases, and 29 bases lay in between. The germline gives CDR1 MNHEY, CDR2 SVGEGT. The CDR3 runs to 19 residues. The CDR3 is CASTYMSLSLGGGTDTQYF. CDR3 coding DNA: TGTGCCAGCACTTATATGTCGTTATCCCTTGGCGGAGGGACAGATACGCAGTATTTT.